These 12 T cell receptor beta chains were all obtained from the same sample, sequenced in a study of long-term antiretroviral therapy in people with HIV. They ran version v3.0 of the immunoSEQ assay at survey level. Sequenced by immunoSEQ multiplex PCR; TCRdb stores in-frame clones only, minus some. This sample has about 25,000 clones, with 86% found just once. The sample here was unsorted PBMCs, taken 1.9 years after starting antiretroviral therapy. Receptors were obtained from a woman in her twenties or thirties with HIV.

This chain uses TRBV6-1 with TRBJ2-5; D remains unclear. Per germline, CDR1 MNHNS and CDR2 SASEGT. This CDR3 spans 10 amino acids. V lost 8 bases and J 3 bases, leaving 4 bases between the germline ends. In DNA form, the CDR3 reads TGTGCCAGCCGCGAAGAGACCCAGTACTTC. This encodes CASREETQYF.

The V call is TRBV5-1, the J call TRBJ2-1; D is unclear. The germline V and J ends were trimmed by 0 bases and 15 bases, with 10 bases remaining between them. CDR3 length equals 11 residues. CDR1 and CDR2 (germline): SGHRS, YFSETQ. CDR3 region: CASSLDGRGFF. In nucleotides, the CDR3 is TGCGCCAGCAGCTTGGATGGAAGAGGGTTCTTC.

J is TRBJ1-5 and V is TRBV13, with D possibly being TRBD1 (5 bases). This CDR3 comprises 13 residues. V lost 3 bases and J lost 3, with 6 bases in between. From germline, CDR1 is PRHDT and CDR2 FYEKMQ (reference sequence). CDR3 amino acids: CASSLGPNQPQHF. In nucleotides, the CDR3 is TGTGCCAGCAGCTTGGGGCCCAATCAGCCCCAGCATTTT.

The CDR3 nucleotides are TGTGCCATCAGTGAGTCCCCAGGACTCTCTGGGGCCAACGTCCTGACTTTC. It specifies CAISESPGLSGANVLTF. This rearrangement joins TRBV10-3 to TRBJ2-6; D might be TRBD2 (5 bases). V was cut by 0 bases and J by 0 bases, with 9 bases left in between. The germline V gene has CDR1 ENHRY and CDR2 SYGVKD. The length of the CDR3 is 17 residues.

The genes are TRBV6-6 and TRBJ2-3; D remains unclear. The V and J ends lost 4 bases and 2 bases respectively, with 7 bases between them. The germline V gene encodes CDR1 MNHNY and CDR2 SVGAGI (reference sequence). The CDR3 sequence is 13 residues long. The chain's CDR3 is CASSLGYTDTQYF. CDR3 nucleotide sequence: TGTGCCAGCAGTTTGGGGTACACAGATACGCAGTATTTT.

The gene calls are TRBV11-3 and TRBJ2-3; D is unclear. Per the germline V gene, CDR1 is SGHNT and CDR2 is YENEEA. This CDR3 comprises 12 residues. The germline V and J ends were trimmed by 5 bases and 3 bases, with 6 bases remaining between them. CDR3 loop: CASSPPTDTQYF. The CDR3 DNA reads as TGTGCCAGCAGCCCCCCGACAGATACGCAGTATTTT.

V is TRBV6-1 and J is TRBJ2-1; TRBD1 might be the D (6 bases). Germline V gives CDR1 MNHNS, CDR2 SASEGT. Trimming left V 4 bases short and J 10 bases short, with 11 bases between. The length of the CDR3 is 12 residues. The CDR3: CASSVWTAEQFF. The CDR3 nucleotides read TGTGCCAGCAGTGTGTGGACAGCGGAGCAGTTCTTC.

The chain has TRBV11-2 and TRBJ1-6; no definite D call. Germline CDR1 and CDR2: SGHAT and FQNNGV. The CDR3 is made up of 14 amino acids. V gave up 0 bases and J gave up 10 bases, with 10 bases separating them. CDR3 protein: CASSLEPVTSPLHF. In nucleotides, the CDR3 is TGTGCCAGCAGCTTAGAACCCGTGACATCACCCCTCCACTTT.

V usage is TRBV18 and J usage is TRBJ2-1; 8 bases map to TRBD1. Germline V gene lookup returns CDR1 KGHSH and CDR2 LQKENI. After removal of 2 bases from V and 0 bases from J, the junction contained 6 bases not matched to a gene. The CDR3 consists of 17 residues. This CDR3 reads CASSPSTGVSSYNEQFF. DNA of the CDR3: TGTGCCAGCTCACCATCGACAGGGGTTAGCTCCTACAATGAGCAGTTCTTC.

This chain links TRBV5-1 with TRBJ1-6; D might be TRBD1 (6 bases). This CDR3 has 15 amino acids. Germline V gene sequence: CDR1 SGHRS, CDR2 YFSETQ. Trimming took 0 bases from V and 10 from J, leaving 14 bases between them. This chain's CDR3 is CASSLVWGAGSPLHF. CDR3 nucleotide sequence: TGCGCCAGCAGCTTGGTATGGGGGGCCGGATCACCCCTCCACTTT.

This sequence joins TRBV9 and TRBJ2-5; 7 positions match TRBD2. Germline CDR1 reads SGDLS; CDR2 reads YYNGEE. The CDR3 extends over 14 amino acids. The junction had 3 bases not matched to a gene; V was cut back by 3 bases and J by 1 base. The CDR3 region is CASSGGGFQETQYF. The DNA of the CDR3 is TGTGCCAGCAGCGGGGGGGGGTTCCAAGAGACCCAGTACTTC.

In this sample, this clone turned up a few times. The rearrangement uses TRBV4-1 and TRBJ1-6; D unclear. Germline values: CDR1 MGHRA, CDR2 YSYEKL. The CDR3 covers 13 residues. V lost 5 bases to trimming and J lost 7 bases, with 9 bases between them. The CDR3 here is CASSYGQNSPLHF. DNA of the CDR3: TGCGCCAGCAGCTACGGCCAGAATTCACCCCTCCACTTT.